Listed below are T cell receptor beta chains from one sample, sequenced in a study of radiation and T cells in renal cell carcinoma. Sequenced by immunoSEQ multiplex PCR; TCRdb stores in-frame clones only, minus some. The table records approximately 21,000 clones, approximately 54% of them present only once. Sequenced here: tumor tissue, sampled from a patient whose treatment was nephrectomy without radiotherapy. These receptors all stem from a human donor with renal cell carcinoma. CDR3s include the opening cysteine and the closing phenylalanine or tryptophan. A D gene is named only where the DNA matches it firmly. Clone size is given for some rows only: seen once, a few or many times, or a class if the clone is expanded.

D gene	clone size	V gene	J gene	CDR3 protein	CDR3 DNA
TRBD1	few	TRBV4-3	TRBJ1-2	CASSQEGVNRGYGYTF	TGCGCCAGCAGCCAAGAGGGGGTAAACAGGGGATATGGCTACACCTTC
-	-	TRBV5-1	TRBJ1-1	CASSLGTPSNTEAFF	TGCGCCAGCAGCTTGGGGACGCCATCGAACACTGAAGCTTTCTTT
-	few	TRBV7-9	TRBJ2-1	CAILGAPGSYNEQFF	TGTGCCATCTTGGGGGCCCCCGGATCCTACAATGAGCAGTTCTTC
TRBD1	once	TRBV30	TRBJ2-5	CAWSAGTGAGETQYF	TGTGCCTGGAGTGCAGGGACAGGGGCGGGCGAGACCCAGTACTTC
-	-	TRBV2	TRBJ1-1	CASSEETGRTEAFF	TGTGCCAGCAGTGAAGAGACAGGTAGGACTGAAGCTTTCTTT
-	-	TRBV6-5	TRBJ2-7	CASRRTAYEQYF	TGTGCCAGCAGACGTACAGCTTACGAGCAGTACTTC
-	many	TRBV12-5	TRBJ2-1	CASGLLSFREQFF	TGTGCTAGTGGTTTGCTCTCGTTCCGCGAGCAGTTCTTC
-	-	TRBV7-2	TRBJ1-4	CASSSSGGSNEKLFF	TGTGCCAGCAGCTCCTCGGGGGGCTCTAATGAAAAACTGTTTTTT
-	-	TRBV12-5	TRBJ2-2	CASGRSGNTGELFF	TGTGCTAGTGGCCGGAGCGGGAACACCGGGGAGCTGTTTTTT
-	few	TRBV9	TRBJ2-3	CASSLKGADTQYF	TGTGCCAGCAGCCTTAAGGGGGCAGATACGCAGTATTTT
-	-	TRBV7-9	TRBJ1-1	CASTILGGASEAFF	TGTGCCAGCACGATCCTTGGTGGAGCGAGTGAAGCTTTCTTT
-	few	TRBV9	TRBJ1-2	CASSVFPPRF	TGTGCCAGCAGCGTATTTCCTCCTCGCTTC
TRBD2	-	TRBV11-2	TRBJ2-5	CASSLAASGGARETQYF	TGTGCCAGCAGCTTAGCGGCTAGCGGGGGGGCACGGGAGACCCAGTACTTC
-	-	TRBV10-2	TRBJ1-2	CASSEGGGGYTF	TGCGCCAGCAGTGAGGGGGGTGGAGGCTACACCTTC
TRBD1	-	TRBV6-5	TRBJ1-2	CASRGTGVYGYTF	TGTGCCAGCAGAGGGACAGGAGTATATGGCTACACCTTC
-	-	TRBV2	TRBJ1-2	CASTQYQGYTF	TGTGCCAGCACTCAGTACCAGGGCTACACCTTC
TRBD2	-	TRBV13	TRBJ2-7	CASSSPRTSGPGEQYF	TGTGCCAGCAGCTCCCCCCGGACTAGCGGACCCGGGGAGCAGTACTTC
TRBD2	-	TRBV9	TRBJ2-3	CASSPAQRFTILAGNTDTQYF	TGTGCCAGCAGCCCAGCCCAACGCTTTACGATACTAGCGGGGAACACAGATACGCAGTATTTT
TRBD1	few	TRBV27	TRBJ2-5	CASSTGQQVTQYF	TGTGCCAGCAGTACGGGACAGCAAGTGACCCAGTACTTC
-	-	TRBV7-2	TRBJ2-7	CASSQQGFGQYF	TGTGCCAGCAGCCAGCAGGGGTTCGGGCAGTACTTC
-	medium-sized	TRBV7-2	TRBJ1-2	CASSFLTGKSYGYTF	TGTGCCAGCAGCTTTCTTACAGGGAAGAGCTATGGCTACACCTTC
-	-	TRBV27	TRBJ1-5	CASSLSWGTPGQPQHF	TGTGCCAGCAGTTTATCGTGGGGGACCCCAGGGCAGCCCCAGCATTTT
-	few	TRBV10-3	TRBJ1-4	CAISDTGKLFF	TGTGCCATCAGTGATACAGGGAAACTGTTTTTT
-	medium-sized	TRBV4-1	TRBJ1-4	CASSHWADHEKLFF	TGCGCCAGCAGCCATTGGGCAGATCATGAAAAACTGTTTTTT
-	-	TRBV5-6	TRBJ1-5	CASSFKDSYQPQHF	TGTGCCAGCAGCTTTAAGGACAGTTATCAGCCCCAGCATTTT